These T cell receptor beta chains were read from a single sample in a study of blood T cell repertoires in COVID-19. Sequenced by immunoSEQ multiplex PCR; TCRdb stores in-frame clones only, minus some. The sample contains 200,000 to 250,000 clones, 70% to 90% of which appear only once. The sample consisted of PBMCs or T cells enriched from blood (not recorded which). These receptors came from a woman aged 40 to 50 with acute COVID-19. CDR3s include the opening cysteine and the closing phenylalanine or tryptophan. A D gene is named only where the DNA matches it firmly. Expanded clones are given a class, and other clones once, few, many or no size at all.

j_call: TRBJ1-1
v_call: TRBV6-2/TRBV6-3
clone_size: NA
d_call: NA
cdr3_nt: TGTGCCAGCAGTTATTTGCGAGGGGGGGACACTGAAGCTTTCTTT
cdr3_aa: CASSYLRGGDTEAFF

j_call: TRBJ1-1
v_call: TRBV6-1
clone_size: few
d_call: TRBD1
cdr3_nt: TGTGCCAGCAGTGAAGCCGGGACAGGGTCCACTGAAGCTTTCTTT
cdr3_aa: CASSEAGTGSTEAFF

j_call: TRBJ2-4
v_call: TRBV18
clone_size: NA
d_call: TRBD1
cdr3_nt: TGTGCCAGCTCACATCGGGACAGAGTAAACATTCAGTACTTC
cdr3_aa: CASSHRDRVNIQYF

j_call: TRBJ2-7
v_call: TRBV7-2
clone_size: NA
d_call: TRBD2
cdr3_nt: TGTGCCAGCAGCTCGGGACTAGCGAAGTACGAGCAGTACTTC
cdr3_aa: CASSSGLAKYEQYF

j_call: TRBJ2-1
v_call: TRBV5-5
clone_size: NA
d_call: TRBD2
cdr3_nt: TGTGCCAGCAGCTCAGGACTAGCGGTGTCTACGACTGAGCAGTTCTTC
cdr3_aa: CASSSGLAVSTTEQFF

j_call: TRBJ1-1
v_call: TRBV7-2
clone_size: NA
d_call: NA
cdr3_nt: TGTGCCAGCAGCTTAGGGGGGAGGCTGAACACTGAAGCTTTCTTT
cdr3_aa: CASSLGGRLNTEAFF

j_call: TRBJ1-2
v_call: TRBV11-2
clone_size: once
d_call: NA
cdr3_nt: TGTGCCAGCAGCTCGGACCGGGGGGCGGTGGGCTACACCTTC
cdr3_aa: CASSSDRGAVGYTF

j_call: TRBJ1-2
v_call: TRBV2
clone_size: NA
d_call: TRBD1
cdr3_nt: TGTGCCAGCAGTGGAGGCAGGGGGTACGGCTACACCTTC
cdr3_aa: CASSGGRGYGYTF

j_call: TRBJ2-7
v_call: TRBV11-2
clone_size: NA
d_call: NA
cdr3_nt: TGTGCCAGCAGCTTTACCCCAGTCGGGGAAGGTTCGTCCTTCCACGAGCAGTACTTC
cdr3_aa: CASSFTPVGEGSSFHEQYF

j_call: TRBJ1-6
v_call: TRBV27
clone_size: once
d_call: NA
cdr3_nt: TGTGCCAGCAGTGGTACAGGGCCCACCTATAATTCACCCCTCCACTTT
cdr3_aa: CASSGTGPTYNSPLHF

j_call: TRBJ2-1
v_call: TRBV9
clone_size: few
d_call: TRBD2
cdr3_nt: TGTGCCAGCTTCGGGGGGGAGAATGAGCAGTTCTTC
cdr3_aa: CASFGGENEQFF

j_call: TRBJ1-5
v_call: TRBV3-1/TRBV3-2
clone_size: NA
d_call: NA
cdr3_nt: TGTGCCAGCAGCCAAGGAGATACCAACCATCAGCCCCAGCATTTT
cdr3_aa: CASSQGDTNHQPQHF

j_call: TRBJ1-2
v_call: TRBV13
clone_size: NA
d_call: NA
cdr3_nt: TGTGCCAGCAGCTTAGATTCTCGGGGCTACACCTTC
cdr3_aa: CASSLDSRGYTF

j_call: TRBJ2-2
v_call: TRBV9
clone_size: NA
d_call: TRBD1
cdr3_nt: TGTGCCAGCAGCGTAGGAAGAACAGGGGAAGAGATGAACACCGGGGAGCTGTTTTTT
cdr3_aa: CASSVGRTGEEMNTGELFF

j_call: TRBJ2-2
v_call: TRBV7-3
clone_size: NA
d_call: NA
cdr3_nt: TGTGCCAGCAGCTTAGGGGGCACCAGCAGGTCCGGGGAGCTGTTTTTT
cdr3_aa: CASSLGGTSRSGELFF

j_call: TRBJ1-1
v_call: TRBV9
clone_size: once
d_call: NA
cdr3_nt: TGTGCCAGCAGCCCCGACGTTCTTGGGAGCACTGAAGCTTTCTTT
cdr3_aa: CASSPDVLGSTEAFF

j_call: TRBJ1-1
v_call: TRBV20-1
clone_size: NA
d_call: NA
cdr3_nt: TGCAGTGCTAGTGGGGGGCGATCGGGTGAAGCTTTCTTT
cdr3_aa: CSASGGRSGEAFF

j_call: TRBJ2-7
v_call: TRBV5-4
clone_size: NA
d_call: TRBD2
cdr3_nt: TGTGCCAGCAGCTCCAGAGCGGGGGCCTTCTCCTACGAGCAGTACTTC
cdr3_aa: CASSSRAGAFSYEQYF

j_call: TRBJ2-3
v_call: TRBV15
clone_size: NA
d_call: TRBD1
cdr3_nt: TGTGCCACCAGCAGGGACAGGGGGAGAAATACGCAGTATTTT
cdr3_aa: CATSRDRGRNTQYF

j_call: TRBJ1-2
v_call: TRBV7-2
clone_size: NA
d_call: NA
cdr3_nt: TGTGCCAGCAGCCAGGTCCTCAGGGGAACTACCGGCTACACCTTC
cdr3_aa: CASSQVLRGTTGYTF

j_call: TRBJ1-3
v_call: TRBV9
clone_size: NA
d_call: TRBD1
cdr3_nt: TGTGCCAGCAGCGCCGAAAAAACAGGGGGCAACGGAAACACCATATATTTT
cdr3_aa: CASSAEKTGGNGNTIYF

j_call: TRBJ1-2
v_call: TRBV7-2
clone_size: NA
d_call: NA
cdr3_nt: TGTGCCAGCAGAGTCCCAGGGAACTATGGCTACACCTTC
cdr3_aa: CASRVPGNYGYTF

j_call: TRBJ2-1
v_call: TRBV18
clone_size: NA
d_call: NA
cdr3_nt: TGTGCCAGCTCACCACTTCCCAAGCAGGGGTCCTACAATGAGCAGTTCTTC
cdr3_aa: CASSPLPKQGSYNEQFF

j_call: TRBJ1-2
v_call: TRBV25-1
clone_size: NA
d_call: NA
cdr3_nt: TGTGCCAGCAGTGACATCGCGCGTGATGGCTACACCTTC
cdr3_aa: CASSDIARDGYTF

j_call: TRBJ2-2
v_call: TRBV10-1
clone_size: NA
d_call: TRBD1
cdr3_nt: TGCGCCAGCAGTGAAAACAGGGGGACCGGGGAGCTGTTTTTT
cdr3_aa: CASSENRGTGELFF

j_call: TRBJ2-2
v_call: TRBV6-2/TRBV6-3
clone_size: NA
d_call: NA
cdr3_nt: TGTGCCAGCAGTTACTCTCCACCTACGAACACCGGGGAGCTGTTTTTT
cdr3_aa: CASSYSPPTNTGELFF

j_call: TRBJ2-5
v_call: TRBV7-9
clone_size: once
d_call: TRBD2
cdr3_nt: TGTGCCAGCAGCTCCTGGACTAGCGGGGGGAGGTCGCCAGAGACCCAGTACTTC
cdr3_aa: CASSSWTSGGRSPETQYF

j_call: TRBJ1-4
v_call: TRBV3-1/TRBV3-2
clone_size: NA
d_call: TRBD1
cdr3_nt: TGTGCCAGCAGCCAGGGCCGGGGACAGACACTCGAAAAACTGTTTTTT
cdr3_aa: CASSQGRGQTLEKLFF

j_call: TRBJ1-5
v_call: TRBV6-5
clone_size: NA
d_call: NA
cdr3_nt: TGTGCCAGCAGTTACTCGGCCCGTAGCAATCAGCCCCAGCATTTT
cdr3_aa: CASSYSARSNQPQHF

j_call: TRBJ2-1
v_call: TRBV3-1/TRBV3-2
clone_size: NA
d_call: TRBD2
cdr3_nt: TGTGCCAGCAGCTATGGGACTAGCGTCAATGAGCAGTTCTTC
cdr3_aa: CASSYGTSVNEQFF

j_call: TRBJ2-1
v_call: TRBV10-3
clone_size: NA
d_call: TRBD2
cdr3_nt: TGTGCCACCGGGAGGTTCTCCTACAATGAGCAGTTCTTC
cdr3_aa: CATGRFSYNEQFF

j_call: TRBJ1-4
v_call: TRBV7-9
clone_size: NA
d_call: TRBD1
cdr3_nt: TGTGCCAGCAGCTCAAGTGGTAGGGGGCATGAAAAACTGTTTTTT
cdr3_aa: CASSSSGRGHEKLFF

j_call: TRBJ1-5
v_call: TRBV7-9
clone_size: NA
d_call: NA
cdr3_nt: TGTGCCAGCTCGGGGGAGGGGCCGCCAGGACGTCAGCCCCAGCATTTT
cdr3_aa: CASSGEGPPGRQPQHF

j_call: TRBJ2-5
v_call: TRBV3-1/TRBV3-2
clone_size: NA
d_call: TRBD2
cdr3_nt: TGTGCCAGCAGCCTAGGACTAGCGGGGATCGGCGAGACCCAGTACTTC
cdr3_aa: CASSLGLAGIGETQYF

j_call: TRBJ1-1
v_call: TRBV4-1
clone_size: NA
d_call: NA
cdr3_nt: TGCGCCAGCAGCCAAGAACATGAAGCTTTCTTT
cdr3_aa: CASSQEHEAFF

j_call: TRBJ2-1
v_call: TRBV23-1
clone_size: NA
d_call: NA
cdr3_nt: TGCGCCAGCAGTCTTGTCCCGACAGGCCACCTTGAGCAGTTCTTC
cdr3_aa: CASSLVPTGHLEQFF

j_call: TRBJ1-4
v_call: TRBV7-9
clone_size: NA
d_call: TRBD1
cdr3_nt: TGTGCCAGCAGCTTTGACAGGGAGGCTAATGAAAAACTGTTTTTT
cdr3_aa: CASSFDREANEKLFF

j_call: TRBJ2-7
v_call: TRBV27
clone_size: NA
d_call: NA
cdr3_nt: TGTGCCAGCCAAAGCTTCGGGGGGCGTTCGTACGAGCAGTACTTC
cdr3_aa: CASQSFGGRSYEQYF

j_call: TRBJ2-1
v_call: TRBV6-5
clone_size: NA
d_call: NA
cdr3_nt: TGTGCCAGCAGCCTAGACAGGTTCTACAATGAGCAGTTCTTC
cdr3_aa: CASSLDRFYNEQFF

j_call: TRBJ1-2
v_call: TRBV4-3
clone_size: NA
d_call: NA
cdr3_nt: TGCGCCAGCAGCCAAGATCGGGGGAACTATGGCTACACCTTC
cdr3_aa: CASSQDRGNYGYTF

j_call: TRBJ1-4
v_call: TRBV19
clone_size: NA
d_call: NA
cdr3_nt: TGTGCCAGTAGACTGACAGGCCCACACTCAAATGAAAAACTGTTTTTT
cdr3_aa: CASRLTGPHSNEKLFF

j_call: TRBJ2-7
v_call: TRBV7-9
clone_size: NA
d_call: NA
cdr3_nt: TGTGCCAGCAGCCAAGACACCTACGAGCAGTACTTC
cdr3_aa: CASSQDTYEQYF

j_call: TRBJ1-5
v_call: TRBV12-5
clone_size: NA
d_call: NA
cdr3_nt: TGTGCTAGTGGTTTAGCTGTCGCAAGGGGCCTAGATAGGTCACAGCCCCAGCATTTT
cdr3_aa: CASGLAVARGLDRSQPQHF

j_call: TRBJ1-4
v_call: TRBV6-6
clone_size: NA
d_call: NA
cdr3_nt: TGTGCCAGCAGCCCTCCGGTGGGGGCCATTAATGAAAAACTGTTTTTT
cdr3_aa: CASSPPVGAINEKLFF